The clone carrying this T cell receptor beta chain occurred a few times. The antigen remains undetermined. The data belong to a study of CD8+ T cells in alopecia areata. Overall study findings and caveats: Relative to normal scalp, lesional scalp, especially alopecia totalis/universalis, showed higher clonality. Scalp samples also yield sequences from resident alphabeta T cells of normal skin.

cDNA reverse transcribed from extracted RNA served as the sequencing template. Here immunoSEQ multiplex PCR was the method, and the copy in TCRdb shows in-frame clones only, minus some. This table holds hundreds of thousands of clones, around three fifths found once. Trimming pared 6 bases from V and 1 base from J, leaving 9 bases between. This CDR3 is built from 13 residues. CDR1 is MNHEY and CDR2 is SVGAGI in the germline V gene. Specimen: CD4+ T cells sorted from blood, collected at week 0. The sequence was collected from a human donor with alopecia areata. The chain carries TRBV6-5 and TRBJ1-1; D remains ambiguous. CDR3 bases: TGTGCCAGCAGGTCCACAGCGAACACTGAAGCTTTCTTT. It specifies CASRSTANTEAFF.